This TCR beta chain was sequenced in a study of blood T cell repertoires in COVID-19. The V segment lost 4 bases and the J segment 4 bases; nucleotides outside the gene matches: 4. The CDR3 spans 16 residues. The germline V gene encodes CDR1 LGHDT and CDR2 YNNKEL (reference sequence). Here immunoSEQ multiplex PCR was the method, and the copy in TCRdb shows in-frame clones only, minus some. The repertoire holds 30,000 to 35,000 clones, with roughly 78% as singletons. What was sequenced was peripheral blood. The gene calls are TRBV3-1 (or the pseudogene TRBV3-2) and TRBJ2-5, with 15 bases that match TRBD2. The sequence was obtained from a man aged 80 or over with active or convalescent COVID-19. CDR3 sequence reads: CASSRGTSGRSETQYF. The CDR3 DNA is TGTGCCAGCAGCCGTGGGACTAGCGGGAGGTCAGAGACCCAGTACTTC.